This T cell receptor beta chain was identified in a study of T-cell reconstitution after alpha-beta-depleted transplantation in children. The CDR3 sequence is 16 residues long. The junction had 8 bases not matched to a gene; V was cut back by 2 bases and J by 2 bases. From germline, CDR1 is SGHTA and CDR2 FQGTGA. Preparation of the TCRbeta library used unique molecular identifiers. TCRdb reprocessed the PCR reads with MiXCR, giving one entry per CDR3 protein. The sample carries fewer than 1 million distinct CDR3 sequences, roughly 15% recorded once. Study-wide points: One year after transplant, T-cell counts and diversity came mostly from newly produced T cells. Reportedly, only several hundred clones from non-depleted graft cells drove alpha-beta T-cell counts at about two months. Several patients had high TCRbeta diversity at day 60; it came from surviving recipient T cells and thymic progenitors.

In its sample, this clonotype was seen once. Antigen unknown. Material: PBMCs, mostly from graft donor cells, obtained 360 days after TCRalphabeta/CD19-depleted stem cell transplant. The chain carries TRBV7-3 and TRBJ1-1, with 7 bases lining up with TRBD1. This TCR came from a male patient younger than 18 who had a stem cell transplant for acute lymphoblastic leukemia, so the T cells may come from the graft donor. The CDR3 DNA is TGTGCCAGCAGCTTAGACCAACAGGGGACCAACACTGAAGCTTTCTTT. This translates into CASSLDQQGTNTEAFF.